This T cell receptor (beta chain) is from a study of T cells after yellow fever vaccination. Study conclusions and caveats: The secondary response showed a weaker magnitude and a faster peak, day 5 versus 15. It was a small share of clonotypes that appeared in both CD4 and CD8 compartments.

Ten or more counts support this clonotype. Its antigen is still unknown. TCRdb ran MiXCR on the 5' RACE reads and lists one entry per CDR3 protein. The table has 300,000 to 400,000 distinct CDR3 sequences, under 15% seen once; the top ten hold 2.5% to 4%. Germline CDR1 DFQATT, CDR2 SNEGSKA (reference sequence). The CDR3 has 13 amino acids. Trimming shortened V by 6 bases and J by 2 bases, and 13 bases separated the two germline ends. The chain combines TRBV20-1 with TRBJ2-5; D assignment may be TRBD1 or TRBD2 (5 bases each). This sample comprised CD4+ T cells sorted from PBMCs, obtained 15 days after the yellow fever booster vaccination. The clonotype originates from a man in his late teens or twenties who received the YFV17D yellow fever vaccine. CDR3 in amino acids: CSARWGSQETQYF. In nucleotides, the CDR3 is TGCAGTGCCCGGTGGGGGAGTCAAGAGACCCAGTACTTC.